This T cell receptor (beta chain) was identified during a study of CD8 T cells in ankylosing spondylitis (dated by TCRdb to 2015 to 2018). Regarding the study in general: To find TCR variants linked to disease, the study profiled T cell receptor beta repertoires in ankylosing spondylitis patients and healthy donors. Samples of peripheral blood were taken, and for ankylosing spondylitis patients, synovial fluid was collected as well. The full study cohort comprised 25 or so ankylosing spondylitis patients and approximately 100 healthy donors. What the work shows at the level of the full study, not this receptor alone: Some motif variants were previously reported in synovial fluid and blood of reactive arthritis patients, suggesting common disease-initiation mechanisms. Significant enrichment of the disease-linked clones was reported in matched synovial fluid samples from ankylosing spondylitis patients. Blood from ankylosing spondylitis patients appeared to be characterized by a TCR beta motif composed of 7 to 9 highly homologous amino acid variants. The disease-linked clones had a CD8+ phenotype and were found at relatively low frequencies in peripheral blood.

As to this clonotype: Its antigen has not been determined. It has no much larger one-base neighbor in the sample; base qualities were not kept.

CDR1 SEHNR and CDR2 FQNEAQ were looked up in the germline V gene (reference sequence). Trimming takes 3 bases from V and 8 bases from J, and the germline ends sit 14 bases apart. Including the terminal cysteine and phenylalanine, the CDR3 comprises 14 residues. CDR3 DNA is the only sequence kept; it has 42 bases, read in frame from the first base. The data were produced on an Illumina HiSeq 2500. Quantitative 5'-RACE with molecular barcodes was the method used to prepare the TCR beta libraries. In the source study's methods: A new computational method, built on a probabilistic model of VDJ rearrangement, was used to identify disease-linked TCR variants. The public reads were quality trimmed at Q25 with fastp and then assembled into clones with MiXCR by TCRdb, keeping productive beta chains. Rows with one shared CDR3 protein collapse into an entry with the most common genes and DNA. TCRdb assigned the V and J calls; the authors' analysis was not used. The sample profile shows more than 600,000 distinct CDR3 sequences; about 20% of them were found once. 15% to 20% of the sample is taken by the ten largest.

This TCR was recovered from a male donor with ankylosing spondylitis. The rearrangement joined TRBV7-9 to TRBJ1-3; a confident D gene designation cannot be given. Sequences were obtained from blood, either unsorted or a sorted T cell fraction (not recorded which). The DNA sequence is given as TGTGCCAGCAGCTTCAGGAGGATGGCGGACACCATATATTTT. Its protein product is CASSFRRMADTIYF.